This T cell receptor beta chain was recovered during a study of identical twins. V lost 7 bases, J lost 4 bases, and 12 bases stayed unmatched. The CDR3 consists of 18 residues. Germline CDR1 reads ENHRY; CDR2 reads SYGVKD. In TCRdb, the 5' RACE reads were re-called with MiXCR into one record per CDR3 protein. The data contain fewer than 900,000 distinct CDR3 sequences, 15% to 20% of them singletons. The table lists this clonotype with a few counts. What it binds is not known. Study findings and constraints: Where out-of-frame alpha sequences were twin-shared, they showed excess low generation probability.

These data were also filed under a second study, of T cells expressing NK-cell markers. From that study: It was sorted CD3+CD56+NKG2C+, CD3+CD56+NKG2C- and CD3+CD56-NKG2C+ T cells that supplied the TCR beta repertoires.

This sequence originates from a woman aged 18 to 35 in good health. This chain links TRBV10-3 with TRBJ2-3, with 15 bases lining up with TRBD2. Sequencing used PBMCs. The DNA of the CDR3 is TGTGCCATCAAGAGGACTAGCGGGGGGGCCCACCGGGCAGATACGCAGTATTTT. Translation: CAIKRTSGGAHRADTQYF.